This T cell receptor (beta chain) comes out of a study of T cell changes during pregnancy in multiple sclerosis. V lost 2 bases and J 4 bases, leaving 8 bases between the germline ends. Germline CDR1 MNHEY, CDR2 SVGAGI. CDR3 length equals 13 residues. Clones were sequenced by immunoSEQ multiplex PCR, and TCRdb holds only the in-frame ones, with some missing. Of around 32,000 clones in the sample, roughly nine tenths were seen once. The sample here was CD8+ T cells from peripheral blood mononuclear cells, taken in the third trimester of pregnancy. This sequence originates from a female donor with multiple sclerosis, enrolled in a pregnancy study. The chain recombines TRBV6-5 with TRBJ1-2; the D is unclear. For the CDR3, the DNA is TGTGCCAGCAGTTACCGGGTTCCCTATGGCTACACCTTC. It codes for CASSYRVPYGYTF.